This TCR beta chain was recorded in a study of shared clonotypes between healthy human individuals. Study-wide context: Per donor, CD8 memory used one plate, CD8 naive used two, CD4 memory used three and CD4 naive used three. General study findings and limits: Represented diversity (both genetic and exposure-history) was limited by the small number of donors.

Method: immunoSEQ multiplex PCR; TCRdb's copy keeps in-frame clones and lacks some. Among some 650,000 clones listed, more than 95% were seen once. In the case of this clone: The antigen is not known.

The V end was cut by 2 bases, the J end by 1 base, with 12 bases between. There are 16 residues in the CDR3. Germline lookup yields CDR1 MGHRA and CDR2 YSYEKL. The sample taken for sequencing was naive CD4+ T cells sorted from blood. Indicated subset: CD45RA+ positively selected. The TCR sequence derives from a woman in her 30s in good health. The V call is TRBV4-1, the J call TRBJ2-4, with D possibly TRBD2 on 5 matching bases. The CDR3 spells CASSQPITGAKNIQYF. CDR3 DNA sequence: TGCGCCAGCAGCCAACCAATAACGGGGGCCAAAAACATTCAGTACTTC.